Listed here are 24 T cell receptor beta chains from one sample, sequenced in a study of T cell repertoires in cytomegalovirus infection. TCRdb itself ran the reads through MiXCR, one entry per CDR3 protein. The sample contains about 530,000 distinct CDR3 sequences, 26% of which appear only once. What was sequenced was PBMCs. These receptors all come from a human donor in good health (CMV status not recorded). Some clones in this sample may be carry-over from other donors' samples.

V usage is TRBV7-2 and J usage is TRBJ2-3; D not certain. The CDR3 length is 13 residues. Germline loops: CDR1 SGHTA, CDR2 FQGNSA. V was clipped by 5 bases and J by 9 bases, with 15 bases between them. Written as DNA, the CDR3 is TGTGCCAGCAGCGAAAGCCCCCTCCGCACGCAGTATTTT. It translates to CASSESPLRTQYF.

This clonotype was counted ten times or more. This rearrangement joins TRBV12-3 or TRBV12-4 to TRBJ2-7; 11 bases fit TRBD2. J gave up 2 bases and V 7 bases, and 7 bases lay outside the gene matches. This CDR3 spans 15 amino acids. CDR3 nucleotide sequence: TGTGCCAGCATCCTGACTAGCGGGGAAACCTACGAGCAGTACGTC. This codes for CASILTSGETYEQYV.

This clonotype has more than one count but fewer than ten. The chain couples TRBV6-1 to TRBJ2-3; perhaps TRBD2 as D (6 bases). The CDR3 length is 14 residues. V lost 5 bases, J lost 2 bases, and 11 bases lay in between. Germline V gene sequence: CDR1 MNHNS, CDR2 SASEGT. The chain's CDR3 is CASSPRDSTDTQYF. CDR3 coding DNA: TGTGCCAGCAGTCCTCGGGACTCCACAGATACGCAGTATTTT.

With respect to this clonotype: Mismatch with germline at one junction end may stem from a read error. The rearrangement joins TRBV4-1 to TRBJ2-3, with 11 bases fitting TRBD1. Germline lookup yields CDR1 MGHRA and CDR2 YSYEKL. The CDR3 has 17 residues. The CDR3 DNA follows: TGTGCCAGCAGCCAAACCGGGACAGGGGGAATCACAGATACGCAGTATTTT. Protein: CASSQTGTGGITDTQYF.

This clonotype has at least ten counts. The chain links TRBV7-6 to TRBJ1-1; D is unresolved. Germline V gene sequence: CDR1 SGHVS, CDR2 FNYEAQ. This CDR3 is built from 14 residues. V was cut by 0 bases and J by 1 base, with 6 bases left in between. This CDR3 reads CASSLAYENTEAFF. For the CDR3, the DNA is TGTGCCAGCAGCTTAGCGTACGAGAACACTGAAGCTTTCTTT.

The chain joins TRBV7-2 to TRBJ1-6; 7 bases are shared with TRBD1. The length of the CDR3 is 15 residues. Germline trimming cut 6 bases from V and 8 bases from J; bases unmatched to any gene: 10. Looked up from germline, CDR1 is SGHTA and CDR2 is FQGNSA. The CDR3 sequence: CASSPRGIRDSPLHF. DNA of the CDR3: TGTGCCAGCAGTCCCAGGGGGATTAGGGATTCACCCCTCCACTTT.

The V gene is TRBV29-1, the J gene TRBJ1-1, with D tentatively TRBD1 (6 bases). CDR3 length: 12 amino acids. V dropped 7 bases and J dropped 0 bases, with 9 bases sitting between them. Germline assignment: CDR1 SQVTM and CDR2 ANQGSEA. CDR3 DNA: TGCAGCGGCGGACAGCTGAACACTGAAGCTTTCTTT. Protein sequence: CSGGQLNTEAFF.

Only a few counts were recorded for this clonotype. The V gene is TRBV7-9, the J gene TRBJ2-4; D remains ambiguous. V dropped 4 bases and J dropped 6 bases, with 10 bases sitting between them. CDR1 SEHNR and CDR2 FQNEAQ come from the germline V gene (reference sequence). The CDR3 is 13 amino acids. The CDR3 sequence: CASSSTVANIQYF. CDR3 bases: TGTGCCAGCAGCTCGACGGTGGCAAACATTCAGTACTTC.

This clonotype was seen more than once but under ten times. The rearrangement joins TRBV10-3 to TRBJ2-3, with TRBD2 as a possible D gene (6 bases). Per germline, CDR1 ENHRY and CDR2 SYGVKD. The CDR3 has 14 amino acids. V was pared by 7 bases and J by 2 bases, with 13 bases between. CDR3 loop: CAIKREALTDTQYF. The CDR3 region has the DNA TGTGCCATCAAGAGGGAGGCCCTCACAGATACGCAGTATTTT.

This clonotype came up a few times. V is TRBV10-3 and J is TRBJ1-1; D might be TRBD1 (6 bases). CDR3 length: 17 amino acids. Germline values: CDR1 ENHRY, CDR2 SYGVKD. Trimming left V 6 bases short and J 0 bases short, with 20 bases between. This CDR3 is CAIRGQPASGMNTEAFF. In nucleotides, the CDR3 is TGTGCCATCAGAGGACAGCCTGCTTCGGGGATGAACACTGAAGCTTTCTTT.

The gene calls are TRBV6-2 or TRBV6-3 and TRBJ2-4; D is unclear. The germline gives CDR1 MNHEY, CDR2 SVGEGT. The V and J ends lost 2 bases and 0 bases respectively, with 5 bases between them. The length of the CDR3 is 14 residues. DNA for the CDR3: TGTGCCAGCAGTTACAACGTAGCCAAAAACATTCAGTACTTC. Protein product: CASSYNVAKNIQYF.

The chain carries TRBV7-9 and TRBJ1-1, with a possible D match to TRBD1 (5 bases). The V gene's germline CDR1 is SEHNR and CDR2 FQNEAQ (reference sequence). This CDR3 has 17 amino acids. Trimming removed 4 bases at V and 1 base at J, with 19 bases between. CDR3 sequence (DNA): TGTGCCAGCAGCTCCCCGATAGGTAGGGGTCGGAACACTGAAGCTTTCTTT. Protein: CASSSPIGRGRNTEAFF.

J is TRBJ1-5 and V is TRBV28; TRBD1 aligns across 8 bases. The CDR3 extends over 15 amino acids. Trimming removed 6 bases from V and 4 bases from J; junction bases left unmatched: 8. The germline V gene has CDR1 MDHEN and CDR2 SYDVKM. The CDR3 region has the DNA TGTGCCAGCAGATCATCACAGGGGGAAAATCAGCCCCAGCATTTT. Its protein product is CASRSSQGENQPQHF.

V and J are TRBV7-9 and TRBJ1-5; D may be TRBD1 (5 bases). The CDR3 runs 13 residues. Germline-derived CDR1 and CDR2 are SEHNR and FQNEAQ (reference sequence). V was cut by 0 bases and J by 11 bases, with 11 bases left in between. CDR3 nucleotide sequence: TGTGCCAGCAGCTTAGCGGCGGGGCAGACCCAGCATTTT. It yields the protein CASSLAAGQTQHF.

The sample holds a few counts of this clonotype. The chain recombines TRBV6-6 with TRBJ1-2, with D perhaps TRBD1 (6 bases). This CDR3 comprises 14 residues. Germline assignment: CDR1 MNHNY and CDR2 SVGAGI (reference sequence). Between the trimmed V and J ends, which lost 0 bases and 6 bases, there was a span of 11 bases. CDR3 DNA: TGTGCCAGCAGTTACTCTATTTCAGGGGATGGCTACACCTTC. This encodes CASSYSISGDGYTF.

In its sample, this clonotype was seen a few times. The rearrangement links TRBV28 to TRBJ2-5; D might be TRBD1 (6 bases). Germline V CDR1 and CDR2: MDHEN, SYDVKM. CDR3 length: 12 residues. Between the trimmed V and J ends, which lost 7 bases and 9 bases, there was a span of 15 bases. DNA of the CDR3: TGTGCCAGCAACCGAAATGACAGGTCCCAGTACTTC. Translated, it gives CASNRNDRSQYF.

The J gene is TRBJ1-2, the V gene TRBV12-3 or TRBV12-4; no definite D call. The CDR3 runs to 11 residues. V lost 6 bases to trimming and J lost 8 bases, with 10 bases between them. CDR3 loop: CASSLAGGYTF. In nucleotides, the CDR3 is TGTGCCAGCAGCCTTGCGGGGGGCTACACCTTC.

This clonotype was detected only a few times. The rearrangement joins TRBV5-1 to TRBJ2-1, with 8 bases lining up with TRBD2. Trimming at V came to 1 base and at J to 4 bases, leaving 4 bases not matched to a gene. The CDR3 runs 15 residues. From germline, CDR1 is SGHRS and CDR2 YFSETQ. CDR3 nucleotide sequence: TGCGCCAGCAGCTTGTCGGGAGGGGGATACAATGAGCAGTTCTTC. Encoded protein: CASSLSGGGYNEQFF.

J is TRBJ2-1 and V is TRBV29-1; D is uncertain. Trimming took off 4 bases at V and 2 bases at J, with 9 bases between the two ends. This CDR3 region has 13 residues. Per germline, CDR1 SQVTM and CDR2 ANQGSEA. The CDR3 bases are TGCAGCGTTGTCCCCTCTCCCTACAATGAGCAGTTCTTC. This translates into CSVVPSPYNEQFF.

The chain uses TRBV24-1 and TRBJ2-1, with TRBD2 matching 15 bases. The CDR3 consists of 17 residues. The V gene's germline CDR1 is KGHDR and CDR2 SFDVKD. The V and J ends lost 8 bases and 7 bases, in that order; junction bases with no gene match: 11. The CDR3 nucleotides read TGTGCCACCAATGGTGGGACTAGCGGGAGGATAGGGAATGAGCAGTTCTTC. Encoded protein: CATNGGTSGRIGNEQFF.

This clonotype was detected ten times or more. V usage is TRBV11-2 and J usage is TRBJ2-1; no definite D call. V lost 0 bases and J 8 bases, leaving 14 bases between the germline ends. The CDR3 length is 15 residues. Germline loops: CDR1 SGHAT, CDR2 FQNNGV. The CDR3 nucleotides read TGTGCCAGCAGCTTAGAGCCAGGTCGGGTGCATGAGCAGTTCTTC. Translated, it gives CASSLEPGRVHEQFF. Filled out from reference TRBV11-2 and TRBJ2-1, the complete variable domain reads EAGVAQSPRYKIIEKRQSVAFWCNPISGHATLYWYQQILGQGPKLLIQFQNNGVVDDSQLPKDRFSAERLKGVDSTLKIQPAKLEDSAVYLCASSLEPGRVHEQFFGPGTRLTVL.

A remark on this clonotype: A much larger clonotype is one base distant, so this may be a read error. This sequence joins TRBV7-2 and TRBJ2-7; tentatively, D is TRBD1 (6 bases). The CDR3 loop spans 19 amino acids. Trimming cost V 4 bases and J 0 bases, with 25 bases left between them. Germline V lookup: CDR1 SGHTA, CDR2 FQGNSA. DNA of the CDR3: TGTGCCAGCAGCTATTCCGGGACAAGGAGCAAAAACCTCTCCTACGAGCAGTACGTC. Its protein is CASSYSGTRSKNLSYEQYV.

The CDR3 bases are TGTGCCAGCAGCTTCGGCCTCCACGAAGAATACGAGCAGTACTTC. This codes for CASSFGLHEEYEQYF. V and J are TRBV5-4 and TRBJ2-7; the D is unclear. CDR3 length equals 15 residues. Looked up from germline, CDR1 is SGHNT and CDR2 is YYREEE (reference sequence). Trimming shortened V by 2 bases and J by 4 bases, and 16 bases separated the two germline ends.

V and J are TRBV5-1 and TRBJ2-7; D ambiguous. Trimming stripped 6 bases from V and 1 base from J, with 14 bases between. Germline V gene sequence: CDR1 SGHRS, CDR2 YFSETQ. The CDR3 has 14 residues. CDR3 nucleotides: TGCGCCAGCATGGAGTCCAGCGCATCCTACGAGCAGTACTTC. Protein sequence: CASMESSASYEQYF.